This is a list of T cell receptor beta chains from one sample in a study of control samples from healthy donors and cancer patients. Method: immunoSEQ multiplex PCR; TCRdb's copy keeps in-frame clones and lacks some. This table holds tens of thousands of clones, more than 75% found once. The specimen sequenced was blood. All receptors come from a woman aged 45 to 65 in good health. Both conserved end residues are part of each CDR3. Each record gives: J gene, V gene, clone size, CDR3 length, D gene, CDR3 DNA, CDR3 protein. The D gene is left open where the match is weak. A clone size is listed for some rows: how often the clone was seen (once, few, many), or a class if it is expanded.

TRBJ2-5	TRBV2	.	14	.	TGTGCCAGCAGCGATACAGGCTTCCAAGAGACCCAGTACTTC	CASSDTGFQETQYF
TRBJ1-5	TRBV5-6	.	14	.	TGTGCCAGCAGCTTGGCGGGGGTTGAGCAGCCCCAGCATTTT	CASSLAGVEQPQHF
TRBJ1-2	TRBV9	.	15	.	TGTGCCAGCACTAGAGGGCCCAACCCTAACTATGGCTACACCTTC	CASTRGPNPNYGYTF
TRBJ1-5	TRBV6-5	.	12	.	TGTGCCAGCACCCTTGGAAGTTTGGCCCAGCATTTT	CASTLGSLAQHF
TRBJ2-3	TRBV7-8	.	16	TRBD1	TGTGCCAGCAGCTTATGGACAGGGGGTAGCACAGATACGCAGTATTTT	CASSLWTGGSTDTQYF
TRBJ2-7	TRBV13	.	15	TRBD2	TGTGCCAGCAGCAAAGCGGGGGGGCCGCGAGACGAGCAGTACTTC	CASSKAGGPRDEQYF
TRBJ2-6	TRBV5-3	.	14	.	TGTGCCAGATGGCAGGGTTCAGGGGCCAACGTCCTGACTTTC	CARWQGSGANVLTF
TRBJ1-5	TRBV18	.	15	.	TGTGCCAGCTCACCAGACATATTGAGCAATCAGCCCCAGCATTTT	CASSPDILSNQPQHF
TRBJ2-1	TRBV7-6	.	17	.	TGTGCCAGCAGCTTAGAACCCTGGGCTCCCAGGCTCCATGAGCAGTTCTTC	CASSLEPWAPRLHEQFF
TRBJ2-1	TRBV9	.	15	.	TGTGCCAGCAGCGTACGGCCCCAGGAGTACAATGAGCAGTTCTTC	CASSVRPQEYNEQFF
TRBJ2-3	TRBV4-1	.	18	TRBD1	TGCGCCAGCAGCCAAGCTTCCCGGACAGGGACCTTCACAGATACGCAGTATTTT	CASSQASRTGTFTDTQYF
TRBJ1-5	TRBV11-2	.	14	TRBD1	TGTGCCAGCAGCCAAGACAGGGCGGATCAGCCCCAGCATTTT	CASSQDRADQPQHF
TRBJ1-5	TRBV9	.	15	.	TGTGCCAGCAGCGCCACTCTGGACCGGTATCAGCCCCAGCATTTT	CASSATLDRYQPQHF
TRBJ2-7	TRBV7-9	once	15	TRBD2	TGTGCCAGCAGCCATCCTAGCGGAGGCTCCTACGAGCAGTACTTC	CASSHPSGGSYEQYF
TRBJ2-1	TRBV3-1/TRBV3-2	.	14	TRBD2	TGTGCCAGCAGCCCTAGCGGTGGGTACAATGAGCAGTTCTTC	CASSPSGGYNEQFF
TRBJ1-1	TRBV18	once	16	.	TGTGCCAGCTCACCAAAGTCCGGGTCAGCGAACACTGAAGCTTTCTTT	CASSPKSGSANTEAFF
TRBJ2-2	TRBV19	.	13	.	TGTGCCAGACAGGGTATTAGCACCGGGGAGCTGTTTTTT	CARQGISTGELFF
TRBJ2-5	TRBV7-9	few	12	.	TGTGCCAGCAGCCGTAACCAAGAGACCCAGTACTTC	CASSRNQETQYF
TRBJ2-7	TRBV29-1	.	12	TRBD1	TGCAGCGTAACAGGGGAAGCCTACGAGCAGTACTTC	CSVTGEAYEQYF
TRBJ1-1	TRBV28	.	16	TRBD1	TGTGCCAGCAGTTCACCGGGACAGGGTAGAGGGACTGAAGCTTTCTTT	CASSSPGQGRGTEAFF
TRBJ2-2	TRBV19	.	16	.	TGTGCCAGTAGAACCTATCCGGGACAAGGAGCCGGGGAGCTGTTTTTT	CASRTYPGQGAGELFF
TRBJ2-2	TRBV5-1	.	16	.	TGCGCCAGCAGCTCGCAGACAGGCGCGAACACCGGGGAGCTGTTTTTT	CASSSQTGANTGELFF
TRBJ1-1	TRBV30	.	16	.	TGTGCCTGGAGTGGGGGCAGTGGGTTGGGGAACACTGAAGCTTTCTTT	CAWSGGSGLGNTEAFF
TRBJ2-5	TRBV10-3	.	12	.	TGTGCCATCCCTCCCCGACAAGAGACCCAGTACTTC	CAIPPRQETQYF
TRBJ2-7	TRBV6-5	.	16	TRBD1	TGTGCCAGCAGTTACTCGGGACAGGGGACTACCTACGGGCAGTACTTC	CASSYSGQGTTYGQYF
TRBJ1-2	TRBV29-1	once	11	.	TGCAGCGTTTCGGGGGGGGATGGCTACACCTTC	CSVSGGDGYTF
TRBJ1-5	TRBV10-3	.	13	.	TGTGCCATCAGGGGCCAGCCCGGTCAGCCCCAGCATTTT	CAIRGQPGQPQHF
TRBJ1-5	TRBV12-3/TRBV12-4	.	13	.	TGTGCCAGCAGTTCCGGGGGCTATCAGCCCCAGCATTTT	CASSSGGYQPQHF
TRBJ2-1	TRBV7-9	.	15	TRBD2	TGTGCCAGCAGCTTAGTCGCTAGCGGGAGGTCTGAGCAGTTCTTC	CASSLVASGRSEQFF
TRBJ1-1	TRBV5-1	.	13	TRBD1	TGCGCCAGCAGGACTCAGGGGGACACTGAAGCTTTCTTT	CASRTQGDTEAFF
TRBJ2-1	TRBV5-1	.	16	TRBD2	TGCGCCAGCAGCTTGGCCGGGAGCGGGAGTTACTATGAGCAGTTCTTC	CASSLAGSGSYYEQFF
TRBJ1-2	TRBV6-5	.	13	TRBD1	TGTGCCAGCAGCCGGACAGGGGCCTATGGCTACACCTTC	CASSRTGAYGYTF
TRBJ2-7	TRBV28	.	14	.	TGTGCCACCATACGGGGAAGACAGGCGTACGAGCAGTACTTC	CATIRGRQAYEQYF
TRBJ2-2	TRBV10-3	.	16	TRBD2	TGTGCCATCAGTCATAGACTAGCGGCGAACACCGGGGAGCTGTTTTTT	CAISHRLAANTGELFF
TRBJ2-4	TRBV5-1	.	13	TRBD1	TGCGCCAGCAGCGCCGGACAGGGTAACATTCAGTACTTC	CASSAGQGNIQYF
TRBJ2-3	TRBV19	.	12	.	TGTGCCAGTAGTAGCCGCACAGATACGCAGTATTTT	CASSSRTDTQYF
TRBJ2-7	TRBV5-4	once	15	TRBD2	TGTGCCAGCAGCTTGAACGGCGGGAGATACTACGAGCAGTACTTC	CASSLNGGRYYEQYF
TRBJ2-3	TRBV14	.	15	.	TGTGCCAGCAGCCAAGTAATAGTGGGCACAGATACGCAGTATTTT	CASSQVIVGTDTQYF
TRBJ2-1	TRBV27	few	16	.	TGTGCCAGCAGGCTGCGGGGTTCTACCTACTACAATGAGCAGTTCTTC	CASRLRGSTYYNEQFF
TRBJ1-1	TRBV28	.	14	.	TGTGCCAGCAGTTTACCGTTCGGGGACACTGAAGCTTTCTTT	CASSLPFGDTEAFF
TRBJ2-3	TRBV27	.	15	TRBD2	TGTGCCAGCAGTTTACGGGGACTAGCAGCAGATACGCAGTATTTT	CASSLRGLAADTQYF
TRBJ1-5	TRBV15	.	15	.	TGTGCCACCAGCAGATACAAGGGAAGCAATCAGCCCCAGCATTTT	CATSRYKGSNQPQHF
TRBJ2-3	TRBV6-1	.	16	TRBD2	TGTGCCAGCAGTGCTGCGACTAGCGGCAACACAGATACGCAGTATTTT	CASSAATSGNTDTQYF
TRBJ2-7	TRBV6-5	.	12	.	TGTGCCAGCAGTTACGGTCTGGGCGAGCAGTACTTC	CASSYGLGEQYF
TRBJ2-3	TRBV7-2	.	19	TRBD1	TGTGCCAGCAGCTTACCCCGGGACAGGGGTCCAACTAGCACAGATACGCAGTATTTT	CASSLPRDRGPTSTDTQYF
TRBJ1-2	TRBV10-3	few	13	.	TGTGCCATCAGTGAACTGACTAACTATGGCTACACCTTC	CAISELTNYGYTF
TRBJ1-5	TRBV3-1/TRBV3-2	.	13	.	TGTGCCAGCAGCCAACTGGGAATTCAGCCCCAGCATTTT	CASSQLGIQPQHF